The clone carrying this T cell receptor beta chain is a singleton in its sample. Its target is not known. This sample was taken from a study of CD8+CD57+ T cells in acquired aplastic anemia. Study context: Healthy donor sequencing depth: roughly 10 million CD4+, approximately 11 million CD8+ reads. Study-wide results and limits: The same twenty-nine CD8+ CDR3 sequences occurred in patients and in controls.

CDR3 size: 13 residues. Germline CDR1 reads SNHLY; CDR2 reads FYNNEI. J lost 9 bases, V lost 4 bases, and 1 base had no gene match. Profiling that covered TCR beta VDJ and CDR3 relied on genomic DNA as its template. One entry per CDR3 protein, called by TCRdb with MiXCR from the reads. The top ten hold approximately 30% of the sample, which has some 200,000 distinct CDR3 sequences, over 60% seen once. This TCR derives from a human donor in good health. The specimen sequenced was sorted CD4+, CD8+, or CD8+CD57+ T cells (not recorded which) from PBMCs. J is TRBJ2-1 and V is TRBV2; TRBD2 matches at 12 bases. The CDR3 reads CASSGTSGTEQFF. DNA of the CDR3: TGTGCCAGCAGTGGGACTAGCGGGACTGAGCAGTTCTTC.